This TCR beta chain was identified during a study of shared clonotypes between healthy human individuals (dated by TCRdb to the early 2020s). In terms of the full investigation: The cohort included a few men and a couple of women between 18 and 49 years of age. Libraries were prepared and TCR repertoires were sequenced by different laboratories using diverse techniques, in order to increase sequencing depth and limit assay-specific biases. Leukapheresis yielded between about 0.94 and 9 billion PBMCs per donor. Blood TCR repertoires of five healthy adults were deeply sequenced to estimate repertoire size and the extent of clonotype sharing between individuals. For each donor, CD4 naive and CD4 memory were each given three plates, CD8 naive was given two plates, and CD8 memory was given one plate. General findings and caveats noted by the study authors: Sampling was restricted to blood, and TCR repertoires in tissue are likely to differ from TCR repertoires in blood. Pairwise subsampling led to the expectation that sequencing depth would affect the degree of clonotype sharing among donors. Naive subsets generally had larger estimated clonotype richness than memory subsets did. The small number of donors limited the genetic and exposure-history diversity represented. About 4.5% of naive CD4, around 3.5% of naive CD8, roughly 2.4% of memory CD4, and 0.35% to 0.4% of memory CD8 clonotypes were shared across four donors. Even with the large sequencing depth, rarefaction of the sorted-subset datasets indicated that sequencing was incomplete. Clonotypes shared by all four sorted-subset donors showed higher generation probabilities than non-shared clonotypes.

Healthy HIV-negative adults with no recently reported acute infections or vaccinations were included as donors. Every donor was a Caucasian adult living in Nashville, Tennessee, USA. The CD8 memory samples were a combination of magnetically selected CD45RO+ cells and CCR7-negative CD45RA+ effector memory (TemRA) cells. Blood was obtained by leukapheresis, after which PBMCs were separated by Ficoll-Histopaque density gradient centrifugation and cryopreserved in liquid nitrogen vapor phase. Analytical flow cytometry was used to check the purity and quantity of each magnetically sorted T cell population. Each sorted fraction had its genomic DNA isolated and then quantified by UV absorbance on a Nanodrop 2000c. Taken from cysteine to phenylalanine, the CDR3 has 17 residues. Only the CDR3 portion is preserved as DNA: 51 bases, with reading frame beginning at the first base. V and J lose 1 base and 3 bases, and a span of 17 bases separates them. From a lookup of the germline V gene (reference sequence), CDR1 and CDR2 are SEHNR and FQNEAQ.

Using the deep immunoSEQ assay, TCR CDR3 regions were amplified from genomic DNA by multiplex PCR. For each cell subset, the extracted genomic DNA was distributed evenly across all wells of several immunoSEQ 96-well plates, and each plate served as one replicate. For sorted subsets, 150 to 250 ng of genomic DNA, equivalent to 25,000 to 35,000 T cell genomes, went into each replicate PCR. The purified libraries were quantified using a Qubit 3.0 fluorometer, sized with a Bioanalyzer 2100, and then quantified again using the KAPA Library Quantification kit. Every immunoSEQ 96-well plate was sequenced on a separate single-read 150-cycle Illumina NextSeq 550 flow cell. Concerning the study's data processing: Because only junctional sequences without quality scores were contained in the immunoSEQ output, filtering matching that applied to full-length reads could not be performed. Sequences were annotated with PyIR, a Python wrapper for IgBLAST v1.9, using IMGT germline references to assign V/J genes and CDR3. Reads were filtered out if the reads had weak V/J assignments (E-value above 1e-6), no CDR3, stop codons, out-of-frame junctions, or ambiguous translated residues. A V3J clonotype was defined by an identical inferred V gene, J gene, and CDR3 amino acid sequence. The percentage overlap between two repertoires was calculated by dividing the number of shared unique clonotypes by the size of the smaller repertoire. Repertoire richness was assessed with RTK rarefaction, the Chao1 estimator, and Recon v2.1 estimates of unobserved clonotypes. OLGA was used to compute generation probabilities for all TCRbeta clonotypes that the gDNA method yielded from a few donors. Held by TCRdb, this immuneACCESS table contains in-frame sequences only and omits some clones. Under half of the omission traces to an unresolved V gene where checked; the cause of the rest is unknown. The D gene and trimming were derived from the DNA, and the V and J assignments and clone size from that table. This sample has about 380,000 clones in its table, and about 97% of those were observed once. About 0.32% of the sample is held by the ten biggest clonotypes.

About this clone itself: Which antigen it targets is not known. There are no base qualities to consult, and no much larger clone falls within one base.

The TCR sequence derives from a man aged 25-45 years in good health. The rearranged chain carries TRBV7-9 and TRBJ2-3; the D gene assignment is ambiguous. Input material: memory CD8+ T cells sorted from blood. In light of the paper, this sample's cell subset or site label describes: CD45RO+ cells pooled with CCR7-negative TemRA cells. The DNA is TGTGCCAGCAGCTTAGATACTATTCGGGTGGTGACAGATACGCAGTATTTT. It codes for CASSLDTIRVVTDTQYF.